These 4 T cell receptor beta chains came from one sample sequenced in a study of CD8 T cells in ankylosing spondylitis. MiXCR, run by TCRdb on the 5' RACE reads, gives a single entry per CDR3 protein. The sample includes approximately 200,000 distinct CDR3 sequences, 10% to 15% seen only once; the top ten take about 15%. Sequencing was carried out using blood, either unsorted or a sorted T cell fraction (not recorded which). The source is a male donor with ankylosing spondylitis or in good health (not recorded which).

This clonotype was observed many times. The chain recombines TRBV4-1 with TRBJ2-1, with D unresolved. The CDR3 totals 15 residues. CDR1 is MGHRA and CDR2 is YSYEKL in the germline V gene. V was trimmed by 3 bases and J by 7 bases, leaving 16 bases between them. CDR3 amino acids: CASSHDTALQNEQFF. The CDR3 nucleotides read TGCGCCAGCAGCCATGACACTGCCCTACAGAATGAGCAGTTCTTC.

The table lists this clonotype with a few counts. The chain uses TRBV5-1 and TRBJ2-3; weak D call: TRBD2 (5 bases). Germline V CDR1 and CDR2: SGHRS, YFSETQ. The CDR3 is 13 amino acids. Trimming removed 0 bases from V and 10 bases from J, with 12 bases in between. CDR3 DNA: TGCGCCAGCAGCTTGGTCTTCGGGAAAGCGCAGTATTTT. Translation: CASSLVFGKAQYF.

This sequence joins TRBV6-5 and TRBJ1-2; 7 nucleotides agree with TRBD1. The CDR3 loop spans 12 amino acids. V trimming: 5 bases; J trimming: 7 bases; junction bases outside the gene matches: 4. From germline, CDR1 is MNHEY and CDR2 SVGAGI. Here the CDR3 reads CASSETGFGYTF. In nucleotides, the CDR3 is TGTGCCAGCAGTGAGACAGGGTTTGGCTACACCTTC.

This clonotype was picked up many times. CDR3 amino acids: CASSPTGGGTGELFF. DNA for the CDR3: TGTGCCAGCAGTCCGACAGGGGGCGGGACCGGGGAGCTGTTTTTT. This chain connects TRBV12-3 or TRBV12-4 to TRBJ2-2; 10 positions match TRBD1. The trim removed 5 bases at V and 5 bases at J, leaving 5 bases unmatched. CDR3 length: 15 residues.